Following are 18 T cell receptor beta chains from one sample sequenced in a study of pediatric ulcerative colitis. Here immunoSEQ multiplex PCR was the method, and the copy in TCRdb shows in-frame clones only, minus some. The sample yields some 57,000 clones, about 89% seen once. Sequenced sample: blood. The receptors originated from a boy younger than 18 who was a control in a study of pediatric ulcerative colitis.

This chain joins TRBV30 and TRBJ1-6; 7 bases map to TRBD1. Germline lookup yields CDR1 GTSNPN and CDR2 SVGIG (reference sequence). There are 15 residues in the CDR3. The J segment lost 5 bases and the V segment lost 2 bases, leaving 6 bases of the junction unmatched. The CDR3 spells CAWSTGTAHNSPLHF. The DNA for the CDR3 is TGTGCCTGGAGTACAGGGACAGCCCATAATTCACCCCTCCACTTT.

The chain recombines TRBV29-1 with TRBJ1-1, with TRBD1 identical over 7 bases. Looked up from germline, CDR1 is SQVTM and CDR2 is ANQGSEA. V lost 7 bases and J lost 7; bases outside the gene matches: 15. This CDR3 comprises 14 residues. CDR3: CSASGTDLWGEAFF. In DNA, the CDR3 is TGCAGCGCCTCCGGGACAGACCTTTGGGGTGAAGCTTTCTTT.

This rearrangement joins TRBV4-2 to TRBJ1-1; D remains ambiguous. Germline CDR1 reads LGHNA; CDR2 reads YNFKEQ. V dropped 0 bases and J dropped 4 bases, with 9 bases sitting between them. The CDR3 spans 14 residues. The CDR3 nucleotides are TGTGCCAGCAGCCAAGATCAGAGGGCCACTGAAGCTTTCTTT. Amino acid sequence: CASSQDQRATEAFF.

The chain carries TRBV7-9 and TRBJ2-1; D unresolved. The germline V and J ends were trimmed by 3 bases and 8 bases, with 11 bases remaining between them. Looked up from germline, CDR1 is SEHNR and CDR2 is FQNEAQ (reference sequence). The CDR3 covers 13 residues. The CDR3 here is CASSFGATYEQFF. CDR3 nucleotides: TGTGCCAGCAGCTTCGGAGCGACCTATGAGCAGTTCTTC.

This chain connects TRBV10-3 to TRBJ2-3; TRBD2 is a possible D gene (5 bases). CDR1 is ENHRY and CDR2 is SYGVKD in the germline V gene. Trimming stripped 2 bases from V and 2 bases from J, with 8 bases between. The CDR3 runs 14 residues. In DNA, the CDR3 is TGTGCCATCAGTGAGGGAGGTAACACAGATACGCAGTATTTT. Translating it yields CAISEGGNTDTQYF.

The chain couples TRBV19 to TRBJ2-7, with D possibly being TRBD1 (6 bases). The CDR3 totals 13 residues. The germline CDR1 and CDR2 sequences are LNHDA and SQIVND (reference sequence). Trimming pared 3 bases from V and 5 bases from J, leaving 11 bases between. The CDR3 coding sequence is TGTGCCAGTAGTATTACAGGGTTCCACGAGCAGTACTTC. It translates to CASSITGFHEQYF.

This sequence joins TRBV7-6 and TRBJ1-2; a weak D match, TRBD1 (6 bases). The CDR3 has 13 residues. The germline V gene encodes CDR1 SGHVS and CDR2 FNYEAQ. The V and J ends lost 5 bases and 4 bases respectively, with 11 bases between them. This chain's CDR3 is CASSHEDSYGYTF. CDR3 sequence (DNA): TGTGCCAGCAGCCATGAGGACAGCTATGGCTACACCTTC.

The gene calls are TRBV6-5 and TRBJ2-2, with D perhaps TRBD2 (5 bases). The CDR3 runs to 15 residues. V was trimmed by 6 bases and J by 6 bases, leaving 17 bases between them. Looked up from germline, CDR1 is MNHEY and CDR2 is SVGAGI. Here the CDR3 reads CASRRRTGKAGELFF. CDR3 DNA: TGTGCCAGCAGACGGAGGACCGGGAAGGCCGGGGAGCTGTTTTTT.

This clone was detected once. The chain recombines TRBV27 with TRBJ1-2; perhaps TRBD1 as D (6 bases). The germline CDR1 and CDR2 sequences are MNHEY and SMNVEV (reference sequence). The CDR3 covers 11 residues. Trimming took 6 bases from V and 8 from J, leaving 10 bases between them. The CDR3 sequence is CASRGGGGYTF. DNA for the CDR3: TGTGCCAGCAGAGGGGGGGGCGGCTACACCTTC.

The V call is TRBV28, the J call TRBJ1-2; D might be TRBD1 (6 bases). The germline V gene encodes CDR1 MDHEN and CDR2 SYDVKM. V was cut by 0 bases and J by 1 base, with 12 bases left in between. The CDR3 is 16 residues long. In DNA, the CDR3 is TGTGCCAGCAGTTTATGGACCACAGGGAATAACTATGGCTACACCTTC. Its protein product is CASSLWTTGNNYGYTF.

This clone was seen once. This sequence joins TRBV19 and TRBJ1-4, with no clear D. Germline values: CDR1 LNHDA, CDR2 SQIVND (reference sequence). This CDR3 is built from 13 residues. V gave up 9 bases and J gave up 3 bases, with 11 bases separating them. The CDR3 sequence is CASREGANEKLFF. CDR3 nucleotides: TGTGCCAGCCGGGAGGGAGCTAATGAAAAACTGTTTTTT.

As regards this clone: Other DNA variants within this sample encode the same CDR3. The chain has TRBV5-1 and TRBJ1-5; TRBD1 matches at 7 bases. In germline, CDR1 is SGHRS, CDR2 YFSETQ. The V and J ends lost 1 base and 2 bases, in that order; junction bases with no gene match: 0. The CDR3 is made up of 14 amino acids. CDR3 coding DNA: TGCGCCAGCAGCTTGACAGGGGGCAATCAGCCCCAGCATTTT. Translation: CASSLTGGNQPQHF. Variable domain in full (rest from reference TRBV5-1 and TRBJ1-5): KAGVTQTPRYLIKTRGQQVTLSCSPISGHRSVSWYQQTPGQGLQFLFEYFSETQRNKGNFPGRFSGRQFSNSRSEMNVSTLELGDSALYLCASSLTGGNQPQHFGDGTRLSIL.

The chain couples TRBV4-3 to TRBJ1-4, with TRBD1 as a possible D gene (5 bases). CDR1 and CDR2 (germline): LGHNA, YSLEER. V was clipped by 6 bases and J by 10 bases, with 18 bases between them. This CDR3 has 14 amino acids. CDR3 sequence reads: CASRPGSPGGKLFF. The CDR3 DNA reads TGCGCCAGCAGACCAGGCAGCCCGGGGGGAAAACTGTTTTTT.

The CDR3 DNA reads as TGTGCCAGCAGCCCCGTCCCCCAGGGCAGGAACACTGAAGCTTTCTTT. Encoded protein: CASSPVPQGRNTEAFF. The rearrangement uses TRBV28 and TRBJ1-1, with TRBD1 as a possible D gene (5 bases). This CDR3 spans 16 amino acids. The V end was cut by 6 bases, the J end by 1 base, with 18 bases between. The germline V gene encodes CDR1 MDHEN and CDR2 SYDVKM.

V and J are TRBV4-3 and TRBJ1-1; D ambiguous. CDR3 length equals 15 residues. Trimming removed 4 bases from V and 2 bases from J, with 14 bases in between. The V gene's germline CDR1 is LGHNA and CDR2 YSLEER. The CDR3 sequence: CASSPTGGTNTEAFF. The DNA of the CDR3 is TGCGCCAGCAGCCCAACCGGCGGAACCAACACTGAAGCTTTCTTT.

This clone was seen only once. V gene TRBV6-6 combines with J gene TRBJ2-3; maybe TRBD1 (5 bases). CDR1 and CDR2 from the germline V gene are MNHNY and SVGAGI (reference sequence). CDR3 size: 13 residues. The ends were cut back, 7 bases at V and 3 bases at J, with 11 bases in the middle. The CDR3 is CASTDSGTDTQYF. Written as DNA, the CDR3 is TGTGCCAGCACCGACAGTGGAACAGATACGCAGTATTTT.

This clone has a handful of counts. The chain is built from TRBV7-2 and TRBJ1-1; the D gene is possibly TRBD1 (5 bases). Germline-derived CDR1 and CDR2 are SGHTA and FQGNSA. Trimming took off 2 bases at V and 2 bases at J, with 15 bases between the two ends. The CDR3 sequence is 16 residues long. The CDR3 DNA is TGTGCCAGCAGCTTAAGTTCGGGGCGAGTTAACACTGAAGCTTTCTTT. Residues: CASSLSSGRVNTEAFF.

In its sample, this clone was seen a few times. The CDR3 DNA sequence: TGTGCCAGCAGCCAAGAAAGGGTCCTCGGAAGAGAAGCTTTCTTT. Translated: CASSQERVLGREAFF. The chain has TRBV14 and TRBJ1-1; D unresolved. There are 15 residues in the CDR3. Germline CDR1 is SGHDN and CDR2 is FVKESK. V was cut by 0 bases and J by 8 bases, with 16 bases left in between.